Shown below are 27 T cell receptor beta chains from a single sample sequenced in a study of CD8 T cells in ankylosing spondylitis. General study results and limits: Within ankylosing spondylitis blood, a TCR beta motif made up of several highly homologous variants appeared to be characteristic.

Antigens for these TCRs are unknown. TCRdb recomputed calls from the 5' RACE reads with MiXCR, one row per CDR3 protein. The sample includes approximately 540,000 distinct CDR3 sequences, roughly 12% of them seen just once. Input material: blood, either unsorted or a sorted T cell fraction (not recorded which). All receptors derive from a male donor with ankylosing spondylitis.

This clonotype was counted a few times. The chain recombines TRBV5-5 with TRBJ1-5; D ambiguous. V was clipped by 4 bases and J by 3 bases, with 14 bases between them. The CDR3 sequence is 15 residues long. CDR1 and CDR2 from the germline V gene are SGHKS and YYEKEE (reference sequence). CDR3 DNA: TGTGCCAGCAGCCTGGGGTTGGAGTCCAATCAGCCCCAGCATTTT. Protein sequence: CASSLGLESNQPQHF. The full variable domain, its missing parts supplied by reference TRBV5-5 and TRBJ1-5, is DAGVTQSPTHLIKTRGQQVTLRCSPISGHKSVSWYQQVLGQGPQFIFQYYEKEERGRGNFPDRFSARQFPNYSSELNVNALLLGDSALYLCASSLGLESNQPQHFGDGTRLSIL.

This rearrangement joins TRBV29-1 to TRBJ2-3; no clear D gene. Germline values: CDR1 SQVTM, CDR2 ANQGSEA. CDR3 size: 15 residues. V was cut by 0 bases and J by 1 base, with 11 bases left in between. CDR3 DNA sequence: TGCAGCGTTGAAGAACCTAGTGATGGCACAGATACGCAGTATTTT. Translated, it gives CSVEEPSDGTDTQYF.

This clonotype was observed a handful of times. This rearrangement joins TRBV20-1 to TRBJ1-5; TRBD1 might be the D (6 bases). Germline CDR1 DFQATT, CDR2 SNEGSKA (reference sequence). This CDR3 comprises 13 residues. The V gene lost 3 bases and the J gene lost 6 bases, with 12 bases spanning the gap. CDR3: CSASLGGGQPQHF. In DNA, the CDR3 is TGCAGTGCTAGTTTGGGGGGCGGTCAGCCCCAGCATTTT.

The chain carries TRBV15 and TRBJ2-5, with a weak D call TRBD2 (7 bases). The CDR3 loop spans 15 amino acids. The ends were cut back, 3 bases at V and 5 bases at J, with 16 bases in the middle. From germline, CDR1 is LNHNV and CDR2 YYDKDF (reference sequence). The CDR3 region is CATSRIFRGGETQYF. CDR3 nucleotide sequence: TGTGCCACCAGCAGGATATTCAGGGGAGGGGAGACCCAGTACTTC.

The CDR3 loop is CASSLQGSRETQYF. CDR3 DNA sequence: TGTGCCAGCAGTTTACAGGGTTCCCGAGAGACCCAGTACTTC. V is TRBV6-5 and J is TRBJ2-5; D possibly corresponds to TRBD1 (6 bases). Germline CDR1 MNHEY, CDR2 SVGAGI. The CDR3 consists of 14 residues. The ends were cut back, 4 bases at V and 4 bases at J, with 13 bases in the middle.

This clonotype was seen many times. The rearrangement links TRBV3-1 to TRBJ2-3, with 7 bases identical to TRBD1. Per germline, CDR1 LGHDT and CDR2 YNNKEL (reference sequence). The junction had 4 bases not matched to a gene; V was cut back by 4 bases and J by 0 bases. This CDR3 is 15 amino acids long. In DNA form, the CDR3 reads TGTGCCAGCAGCCTACCGACAGGGAGCACAGATACGCAGTATTTT. Its translation is CASSLPTGSTDTQYF.

This clonotype has a handful of counts. The J gene is TRBJ2-5, the V gene TRBV13; 8 positions match TRBD2. The CDR3 totals 16 residues. The V segment lost 2 bases and the J segment 3 bases; nucleotides outside the gene matches: 8. Germline loops: CDR1 PRHDT, CDR2 FYEKMQ (reference sequence). The CDR3 here is CASSLRSGKAEETQYF. CDR3 nucleotides: TGTGCCAGCAGCTTACGTAGCGGGAAGGCGGAAGAGACCCAGTACTTC. Complete variable domain (other parts from reference TRBV13 and TRBJ2-5): AAGVIQSPRHLIKEKRETATLKCYPIPRHDTVYWYQQGPGQDPQFLISFYEKMQSDKGSIPDRFSAQQFSDYHSELNMSSLELGDSALYFCASSLRSGKAEETQYFGPGTRLLVL.

This clonotype came up many times. The V and J genes are TRBV5-1 and TRBJ2-1; TRBD1 agrees at 8 bases. Germline V CDR1 and CDR2: SGHRS, YFSETQ. V gave up 0 bases and J gave up 7 bases; unmatched junction bases: 6. This CDR3 is 15 amino acids long. The CDR3 DNA sequence: TGCGCCAGCAGCTTGGTGCAGGGGGCGCGGAATGAGCAGTTCTTC. Amino acid sequence: CASSLVQGARNEQFF.

Only one count was recorded for this clonotype. The chain combines TRBV7-9 with TRBJ2-2; 10 bases line up with TRBD2. The junction had 9 bases not matched to a gene; V was cut back by 7 bases and J by 4 bases. This CDR3 region has 16 residues. In germline, CDR1 is SEHNR, CDR2 FQNEAQ (reference sequence). CDR3 sequence reads: CASIHPSGSVTGELFF. The CDR3 bases are TGTGCCAGCATCCATCCTAGCGGGAGCGTCACCGGGGAGCTGTTTTTT.

This clonotype has more than one count but fewer than ten. The rearrangement joins TRBV19 to TRBJ1-1; 8 bases fit TRBD1. This CDR3 region has 14 residues. J lost 4 bases, V lost 2 bases, and 3 bases had no gene match. CDR1 LNHDA and CDR2 SQIVND come from the germline V gene (reference sequence). The CDR3 reads CASSIPTGATEAFF. The CDR3 DNA reads as TGTGCCAGTAGTATACCGACAGGGGCCACTGAAGCTTTCTTT.

The V gene is TRBV5-6, the J gene TRBJ2-6; D ambiguous. Germline-derived CDR1 and CDR2 are SGHDT and YYEEEE. The germline V and J ends were trimmed by 4 bases and 3 bases, with 11 bases remaining between them. This CDR3 region has 15 residues. The CDR3 region has the DNA TGTGCCAGCAGCCCAGCCCCCAATGGGGCCAACGTCCTGACTTTC. Protein: CASSPAPNGANVLTF.

This clonotype was detected many times. The V call is TRBV29-1, the J call TRBJ2-1, with TRBD2 identical over 9 bases. This CDR3 is built from 15 residues. Germline CDR1 SQVTM, CDR2 ANQGSEA. V lost 3 bases to trimming and J lost 8 bases; unmatched junction nucleotides: 11. Here the CDR3 DNA reads TGCAGCGTTGATGTCGCGGGAGGGCGGAGGGATGAGCAGTTCTTC. It is translated as CSVDVAGGRRDEQFF.

The V and J genes are TRBV12-3 or TRBV12-4 and TRBJ1-2; 7 nucleotides agree with TRBD1. The CDR3 consists of 15 residues. Trimming removed 1 base from V and 6 bases from J; junction bases left unmatched: 8. The DNA of the CDR3 is TGTGCCAGCAGTTTAGACAACAGGGGCCCACATGGCTACACCTTC. Translation: CASSLDNRGPHGYTF.

The J gene is TRBJ1-1, the V gene TRBV3-1, with 7 positions matching TRBD1. CDR1 is LGHDT and CDR2 is YNNKEL in the germline V gene (reference sequence). The junction had 5 bases not matched to a gene; V was cut back by 1 base and J by 6 bases. This CDR3 region has 14 residues. The CDR3 loop is CASSQVGQVAEAFF. The DNA for the CDR3 is TGTGCCAGCAGCCAAGTCGGACAGGTCGCTGAAGCTTTCTTT.

This rearrangement joins TRBV6-1 to TRBJ1-1, with D tentatively TRBD1 (5 bases). Looked up from germline, CDR1 is MNHNS and CDR2 is SASEGT. The CDR3 contains 14 residues. Trimming stripped 0 bases from V and 0 bases from J, with 5 bases between. The CDR3, as DNA: TGTGCCAGCAGTGAAGCGGGGGTGAACACTGAAGCTTTCTTT. Translated: CASSEAGVNTEAFF.

The CDR3 loop is CASSPGASGNTGELFF. The CDR3 DNA sequence: TGTGCCAGCAGCCCGGGGGCTAGCGGGAACACCGGGGAGCTGTTTTTT. The chain has TRBV3-1 and TRBJ2-2, with a tentative D call TRBD2 (7 bases). This CDR3 contains 16 residues. V lost 4 bases, J lost 1 base, and 13 bases lay in between. The V gene's germline CDR1 is LGHDT and CDR2 YNNKEL (reference sequence).

This clonotype was observed a handful of times. The V and J genes are TRBV20-1 and TRBJ2-1; TRBD2 agrees at 7 bases. Germline lookup yields CDR1 DFQATT and CDR2 SNEGSKA (reference sequence). Losses at the gene ends were 1 base for V and 2 bases for J; bases not matched to a gene: 5. The length of the CDR3 is 15 residues. This CDR3 is CSARVGGTAYNEQFF. CDR3 bases: TGCAGTGCTAGAGTCGGGGGGACGGCCTACAATGAGCAGTTCTTC.

The rearrangement links TRBV12-3 or TRBV12-4 to TRBJ1-6; 9 nucleotides agree with TRBD1. V gave up 6 bases and J gave up 9 bases; unmatched junction bases: 3. This CDR3 has 13 residues. Here the CDR3 DNA reads TGTGCCAGCAGCCCGGACAGGGGTTCACCCCTCCACTTT. Translating it yields CASSPDRGSPLHF.

The J gene is TRBJ2-3, the V gene TRBV7-8; 13 bases are a match to TRBD2. Germline CDR1 reads SGHVS; CDR2 reads FQNEAQ. The CDR3 loop spans 17 amino acids. Germline trimming cut 3 bases from V and 4 bases from J; bases unmatched to any gene: 7. The chain's CDR3 is CASSFGLAGVVADTQYF. The CDR3 bases are TGTGCCAGCAGCTTTGGACTAGCGGGAGTCGTAGCAGATACGCAGTATTTT. The complete variable domain, with remaining parts taken from reference TRBV7-8 and TRBJ2-3, reads GAGVSQSPRYKVAKRGQDVALRCDPISGHVSLFWYQQALGQGPEFLTYFQNEAQLDKSGLPSDRFFAERPEGSVSTLKIQRTQQEDSAVYLCASSFGLAGVVADTQYFGPGTRLTVL.

The chain recombines TRBV29-1 with TRBJ2-3; 7 bases agree with TRBD1. CDR3 size: 12 residues. The V and J ends lost 6 bases and 4 bases, in that order; junction bases with no gene match: 4. The germline gives CDR1 SQVTM, CDR2 ANQGSEA. The CDR3 protein is CSVMTGSDTQYF. The DNA for the CDR3 is TGCAGCGTCATGACAGGGTCAGATACGCAGTATTTT.

The chain links TRBV3-1 to TRBJ2-5, with TRBD1 matching 11 bases. This CDR3 is 15 amino acids long. Germline V CDR1 and CDR2: LGHDT, YNNKEL (reference sequence). The V and J ends lost 2 bases and 4 bases, in that order; junction bases with no gene match: 3. CDR3 protein: CASSQPGQGGETQYF. CDR3 DNA sequence: TGTGCCAGCAGCCAACCGGGACAGGGGGGAGAGACCCAGTACTTC.

The chain uses TRBV7-9 and TRBJ2-1, with TRBD2 matching over 11 bases. The CDR3 spans 15 residues. Germline CDR1 is SEHNR and CDR2 is FQNEAQ (reference sequence). The V and J ends lost 6 bases and 7 bases, in that order; junction bases with no gene match: 8. As DNA, the CDR3 is TGTGCCAGCAGTTCCCTAGCGGGAGGATGGAATGAGCAGTTCTTC. Translating it yields CASSSLAGGWNEQFF.

This clonotype was counted between two and nine times. CDR3 in amino acids: CASSLALLDNTEAFF. The CDR3 DNA follows: TGCGCCAGCAGCTTGGCCCTATTGGATAACACTGAAGCTTTCTTT. The genes are TRBV5-1 and TRBJ1-1; D is undetermined. CDR3 length: 15 residues. V lost 0 bases, J lost 2 bases, and 11 bases lay in between. Per the germline V gene, CDR1 is SGHRS and CDR2 is YFSETQ.

This clonotype has a count of ten or more. J is TRBJ2-2 and V is TRBV15, with unresolved D. Germline V lookup: CDR1 LNHNV, CDR2 YYDKDF (reference sequence). The CDR3 spans 12 residues. The ends were cut back, 3 bases at V and 7 bases at J, with 6 bases in the middle. CDR3 nucleotides: TGTGCCACCAGCAGGCAGCTCGGGGAGCTGTTTTTT. Translated: CATSRQLGELFF.

This chain links TRBV7-9 with TRBJ2-7, with 9 bases that match TRBD1. The CDR3 is made up of 13 amino acids. Per germline, CDR1 SEHNR and CDR2 FQNEAQ (reference sequence). Trimming cost V 7 bases and J 2 bases; bases outside gene matches: 3. CDR3 residues: CASKRQGAYEQYF. As DNA, the CDR3 is TGTGCCAGCAAACGACAGGGGGCCTACGAGCAGTACTTC.

The sample holds many counts of this clonotype. The V and J genes are TRBV10-1 and TRBJ2-1, with TRBD2 identical over 11 bases. Germline CDR1 is WNHNN and CDR2 is SYGVQD (reference sequence). The CDR3 spans 16 residues. J was trimmed by 7 bases and V by 5 bases; bases with no gene match: 10. Here the CDR3 DNA reads TGCGCCAGCAGTCGCCAAATAGCGGGAGGGAGGAATGAGCAGTTCTTC. Protein: CASSRQIAGGRNEQFF.

This chain joins TRBV24-1 and TRBJ2-5, with 8 bases lining up with TRBD1. The CDR3 sequence is 15 residues long. Trimming cost V 5 bases and J 4 bases; bases outside gene matches: 8. Germline V CDR1 and CDR2: KGHDR, SFDVKD. The CDR3 here is CATSAIGQGRETQYF. The CDR3 DNA reads TGTGCCACCAGTGCTATCGGACAGGGCCGAGAGACCCAGTACTTC.